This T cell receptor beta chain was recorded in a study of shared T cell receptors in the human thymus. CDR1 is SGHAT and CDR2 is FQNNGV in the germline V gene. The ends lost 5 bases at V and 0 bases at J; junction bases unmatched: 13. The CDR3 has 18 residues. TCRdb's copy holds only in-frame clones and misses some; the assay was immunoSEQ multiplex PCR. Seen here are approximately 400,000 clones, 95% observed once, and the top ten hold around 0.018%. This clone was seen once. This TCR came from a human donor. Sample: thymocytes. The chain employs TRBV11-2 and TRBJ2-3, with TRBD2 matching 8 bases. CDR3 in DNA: TGTGCCAGCAGCCCGTTCCCAGCGGGAGTTTTCAGCACAGATACGCAGTATTTT. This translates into CASSPFPAGVFSTDTQYF.